This T cell receptor beta chain is drawn from a study of T-cell memory formation after mild COVID-19. Findings and caveats of the study: Researchers found some responding clones in pre-infection memory, a sign that cross-reactive memory joined.

5'RACE primed from the constant segment yielded TCR alpha and TCR beta cDNA libraries bearing sample barcodes and UMIs. Each CDR3 protein gets one entry after TCRdb re-called the 5' RACE reads with MiXCR. The sample contains approximately 570,000 distinct CDR3 sequences, over 15% of which appear only once. On this clonotype: Its matching antigen is unknown.

Germline loops: CDR1 DFQATT, CDR2 SNEGSKA (reference sequence). The CDR3 contains 14 residues. The V and J ends lost 0 bases and 5 bases respectively, with 13 bases between them. Source material: PBMCs or a T cell subset sorted from them (not recorded which). The chain combines TRBV20-1 with TRBJ1-1, with D possibly TRBD1 on 6 matching bases. The source is an adult woman who had mild COVID-19 (a few samples of this study predate the infection). Cell type and time point are not known. CDR3 coding DNA: TGCAGTGCTAGAGATCCCAGGGGAGAGACTGAAGCTTTCTTT. Protein product: CSARDPRGETEAFF.